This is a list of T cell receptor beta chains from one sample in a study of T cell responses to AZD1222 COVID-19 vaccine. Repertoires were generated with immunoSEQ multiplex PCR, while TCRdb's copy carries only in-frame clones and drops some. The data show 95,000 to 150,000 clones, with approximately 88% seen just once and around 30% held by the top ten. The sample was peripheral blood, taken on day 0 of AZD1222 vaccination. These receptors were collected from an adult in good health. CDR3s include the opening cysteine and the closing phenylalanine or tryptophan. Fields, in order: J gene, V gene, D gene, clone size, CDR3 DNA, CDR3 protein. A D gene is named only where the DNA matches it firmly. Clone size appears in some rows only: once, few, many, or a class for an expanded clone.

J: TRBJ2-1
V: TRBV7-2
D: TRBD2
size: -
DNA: TGTGCCAGCAGCTTAGCGGGTTCTAGCGGGAGGTACAATGAGCAGTTCTTC
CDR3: CASSLAGSSGRYNEQFF

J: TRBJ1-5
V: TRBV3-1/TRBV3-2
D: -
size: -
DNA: TGTGCCAGCAGCCAAGGGCGTAATAGCAATCAGCCCCAGCATTTT
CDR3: CASSQGRNSNQPQHF

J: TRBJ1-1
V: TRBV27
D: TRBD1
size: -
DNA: TGTGCCAGCAGTTTACAGGGGGCGAACACTGAAGCTTTCTTT
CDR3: CASSLQGANTEAFF

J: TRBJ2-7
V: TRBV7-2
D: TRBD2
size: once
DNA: TGTGCCAGCAGCTTAGTTTCCAGCGGGGGAAGTAACGAGCAGTACTTC
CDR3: CASSLVSSGGSNEQYF

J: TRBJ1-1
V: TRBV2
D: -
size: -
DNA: TGTGCCAGCAGTTTCTCCATGGGGCTTGGGACTGAAGCTTTCTTT
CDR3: CASSFSMGLGTEAFF

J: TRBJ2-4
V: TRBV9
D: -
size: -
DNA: TGTGCCAGCAACCTTGGACAGCTAGCCAAAAACATTCAGTACTTC
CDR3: CASNLGQLAKNIQYF

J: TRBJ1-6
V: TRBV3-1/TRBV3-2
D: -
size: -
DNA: TGTGCCAGCAGCCAAGCAGATAAGAATTCACCCCTCCACTTT
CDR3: CASSQADKNSPLHF

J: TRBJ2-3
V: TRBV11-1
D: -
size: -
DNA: TGTGCCAGCAGCTTGTGGGCCGGAGCAGATACGCAGTATTTT
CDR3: CASSLWAGADTQYF

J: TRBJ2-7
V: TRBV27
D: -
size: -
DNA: TGTGCCAGCAGCGTGACCGGGACTGGCTCCTACGAGCAGTACTTC
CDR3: CASSVTGTGSYEQYF

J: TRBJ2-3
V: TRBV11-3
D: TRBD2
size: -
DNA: TGTGCCAGCAGCTCTAGCGGGAGCCAAGATACGCAGTATTTT
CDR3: CASSSSGSQDTQYF

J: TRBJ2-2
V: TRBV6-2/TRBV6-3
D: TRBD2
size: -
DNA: TGTGCCAGCAGCCCCGTTGCTAGCGGAGAGCACGGGGAGCTGTTTTTT
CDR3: CASSPVASGEHGELFF

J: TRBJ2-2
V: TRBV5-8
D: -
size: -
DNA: TGTGCCAGCAGCTTGGGCGGAGGGAGGACCGGGGAGCTGTTTTTT
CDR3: CASSLGGGRTGELFF

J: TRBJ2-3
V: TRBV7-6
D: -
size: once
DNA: TGTGCCAGCAGCTTAGGGGGTCCCCTTAGCACAGATACGCAGTATTTT
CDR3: CASSLGGPLSTDTQYF

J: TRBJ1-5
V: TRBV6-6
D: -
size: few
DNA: TGTGCCAGCAGCGGGGACAAACCCAATCAGCCCCAGCATTTT
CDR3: CASSGDKPNQPQHF

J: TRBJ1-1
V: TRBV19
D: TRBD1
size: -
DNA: TGTGCCAGTAGTATGGGCCAGGGGGTAGCTTTCTTT
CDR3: CASSMGQGVAFF

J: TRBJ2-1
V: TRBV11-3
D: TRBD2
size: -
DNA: TGTGCCAGCAGCTTAGAGGCGACTAGCAGTGAGCAGTTCTTC
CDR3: CASSLEATSSEQFF

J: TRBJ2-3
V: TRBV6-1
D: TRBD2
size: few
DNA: TGTGCCAGCAGTGAACTAGCGGGACGCACAGATACGCAGTATTTT
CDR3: CASSELAGRTDTQYF

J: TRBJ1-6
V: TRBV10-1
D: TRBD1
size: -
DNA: TGCGCCAGCAGACCGGGACAGGTGTCCCATTCACCCCTCCACTTT
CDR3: CASRPGQVSHSPLHF

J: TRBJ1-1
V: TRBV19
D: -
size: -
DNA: TGTGCCAGTAGTATGGGTGGGTCCCTGAACACTGAAGCTTTCTTT
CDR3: CASSMGGSLNTEAFF

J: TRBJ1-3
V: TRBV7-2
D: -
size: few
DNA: TGTGCCAGCAGCTGGTCCGGGGGCTGGGACACCATATATTTT
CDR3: CASSWSGGWDTIYF

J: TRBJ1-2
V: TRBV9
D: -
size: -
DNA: TGTGCCAGCAGCGTAGCCACGGGCCCTTATGGCTACACCTTC
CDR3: CASSVATGPYGYTF

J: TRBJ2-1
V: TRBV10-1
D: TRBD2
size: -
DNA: TGCGCCAGCAGTGAGTTGTCTAGCGGGTACAATGAGCAGTTCTTC
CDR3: CASSELSSGYNEQFF

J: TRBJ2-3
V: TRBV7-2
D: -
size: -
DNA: TGTGCCAGCAGCCCAGACCGGTGGGGACCCGGAACAGATACGCAGTATTTT
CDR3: CASSPDRWGPGTDTQYF

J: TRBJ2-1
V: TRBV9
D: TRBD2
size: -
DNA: TGTGCCAGCAGCGCTAGCGGGAGAAGGAATGAGCAGTTCTTC
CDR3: CASSASGRRNEQFF

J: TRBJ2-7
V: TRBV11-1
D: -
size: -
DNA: TGTGCCAGCAGCTTATCGAGACGGAACGAGCAGTACTTC
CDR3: CASSLSRRNEQYF

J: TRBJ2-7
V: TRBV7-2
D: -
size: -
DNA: TGTGCCAGCAGCTCCCAAGGGGGGTTTTCCTACGAGCAGTACTTC
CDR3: CASSSQGGFSYEQYF

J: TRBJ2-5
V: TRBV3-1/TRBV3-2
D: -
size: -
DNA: TGTGCCAGCAGCCCTTGGGAATTAGAAGAGACCCAGTACTTC
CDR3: CASSPWELEETQYF

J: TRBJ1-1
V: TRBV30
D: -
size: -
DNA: TGTGCCTGGAGCCCACCACACGGGCTTAACACTGAAGCTTTCTTT
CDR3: CAWSPPHGLNTEAFF

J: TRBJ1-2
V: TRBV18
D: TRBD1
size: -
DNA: TGTGCCAGCTCACCCCCGGGGGACCTACAGGGGGCAGGAGGCTACACCTTC
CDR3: CASSPPGDLQGAGGYTF

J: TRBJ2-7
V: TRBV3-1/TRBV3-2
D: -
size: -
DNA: TGTGCCAGCAGCCAAGAACTCTACTCCGAGCAGTACTTC
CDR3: CASSQELYSEQYF

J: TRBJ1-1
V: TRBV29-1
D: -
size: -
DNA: TGCAGCGTAGTCACAGTGAACACTGAAGCTTTCTTT
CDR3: CSVVTVNTEAFF

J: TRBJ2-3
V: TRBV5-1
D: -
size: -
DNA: TGCGCCAGCAGCTTGGATGCAACAGATACGCAGTATTTT
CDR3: CASSLDATDTQYF

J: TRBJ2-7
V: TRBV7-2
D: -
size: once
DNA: TGTGCCAGCAGCCCCCCCGGCCGCTACGAGCAGTACTTC
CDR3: CASSPPGRYEQYF

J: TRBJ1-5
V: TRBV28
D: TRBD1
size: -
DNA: TGTGCCAGCAGGGAGGCAGGGGGCTTTAGCAATCAGCCCCAGCATTTT
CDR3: CASREAGGFSNQPQHF

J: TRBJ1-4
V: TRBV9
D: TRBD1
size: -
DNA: TGTGCCAGCAGCGACACAGGGGACGAAAAACTGTTTTTT
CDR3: CASSDTGDEKLFF

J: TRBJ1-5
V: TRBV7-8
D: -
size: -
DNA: TGTGCCAGCAGCTTAGGATCCGGGGTCGGTCAGCCCCAGCATTTT
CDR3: CASSLGSGVGQPQHF

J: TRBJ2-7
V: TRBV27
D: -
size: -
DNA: TGTGCCAGCAGTTTTTGGGGGTACGAGCAGTACTTC
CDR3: CASSFWGYEQYF

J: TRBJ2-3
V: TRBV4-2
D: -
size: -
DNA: TGTGCCAGCAGCCAAGCCCGGGACTCCGCCCTTCTGCAGTATTTT
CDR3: CASSQARDSALLQYF

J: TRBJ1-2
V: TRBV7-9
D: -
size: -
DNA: TGTGCCAGCAGCGTTACAACCGGGACCCTCTATGGAATTTATGGCTACACCTTC
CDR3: CASSVTTGTLYGIYGYTF

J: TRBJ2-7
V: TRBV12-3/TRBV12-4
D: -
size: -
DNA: TGTGCCAGCAGGGGGGGGGCTACCTACGAGCAGTACTTC
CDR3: CASRGGATYEQYF

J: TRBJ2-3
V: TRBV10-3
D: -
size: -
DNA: TGTGCCATCAGCTCGGAACAGGGAGGAGCAGATACGCAGTATTTT
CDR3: CAISSEQGGADTQYF